The subject of this entry is one T cell receptor beta chain. Its antigen is unknown. Base quality data are lacking; no much larger clone is found one base away. In the prospective study, participants were about 18 to 90 years old, resided in about two dozen geographic areas of the United States, and were enrolled through a virtual design. In the prospective study, participants were assigned to cohorts based on the clinical history participants reported in a screening survey and a study questionnaire. ImmuneRACE Cohort 3 recovered participants were defined by two consecutive negative NP/OP PCR tests, healthcare professional clearance, or symptom resolution. Mobile phlebotomists in the prospective study collected whole blood, serum and a nasopharyngeal or oropharyngeal swab from every participant. Participants in the prospective study had the option to provide additional blood draws and questionnaires over a 2-month period. Blood samples from the prospective study were shipped frozen or at room temperature prior to DNA extraction.

These data come from a study of blood T cell repertoires in COVID-19 (dated by TCRdb to about 2020). Looking at the study overall: Samples from collaborators originated in the United States, Italy and Spain and spanned both the acute and convalescent phases of COVID-19. The material from the prospective study consisted of cDNA or gDNA derived from T cells, B-cell-depleted T cells, or PBMCs. Subjects who had been exposed to COVID-19, were actively infected with it, or had recovered from it provided the deeply sampled blood TCRbeta repertoires that made up the dataset. The repertoires were released in a freely available public database intended as a resource for research on the immune response to SARS-CoV-2. Samples were obtained from the ongoing ImmuneRACE study (first 160 participants) and from about 1,300 subjects provided by 6 global collaborators. A de-identified subject ID, COVID-19 status, age in years and sex were almost always included in the sample metadata. Where HLA class I and class II types were available, the types were taken from metadata supplied by the sample provider, not from assay-based typing.

TCRbeta CDR3 regions were amplified from genomic DNA by means of the immunoSEQ Assay, a bias-controlled multiplex PCR. From the authors' description of their analysis: The number of nucleated cells in each sample was estimated from the amplification of reference gene primers within the assay. To quantify the absolute abundance of each unique TCRbeta CDR3 rearrangement, sequence reads were collapsed and filtered. Productive Simpson clonality was computed per sample as the square root of Simpson's diversity index over productive rearrangements. What TCRdb holds here is the immuneACCESS table cut down to in-frame rearrangements. Part of the clones is not present; checked against another copy, under half of the missing clones reflect an unresolved V gene, and the others are unexplained. D and trimming come from the DNA, and the V and J calls and clone size come from that table. The sample data list 360,000 or so clones, and about 90% of these were observed just once. 3% of the sample goes to the ten largest clones.

The CDR3 holds 13 amino acids from the cysteine to the phenylalanine. Only the CDR3 DNA stays, 39 bases, in frame from base 1. The germline V gene encodes CDR1 ENHRY and CDR2 SYGVKD. After removal of 6 bases from V and 5 bases from J, the junction retains 5 bases not matched to a gene. Broader findings and caveats from the paper: The quantity of clinical and demographic metadata differed by source and by participant and was supplied without curation.

The sequence derives from a woman aged 25 to 39 who had recovered from COVID-19. The sequenced sample consisted of PBMCs or T cells enriched from blood (not recorded which). The V and J segments used are TRBV10-3 and TRBJ2-5, with 8 middle bases fitting TRBD1. In nucleotides, the sequence is TGTGCCATCAGGGACAGGGAGGTCGAGACCCAGTACTTC. Its protein product is CAIRDREVETQYF.